Described below is a single TCR beta chain sequence and its context. Its target is unknown. TCR beta cDNA libraries had unique molecular identifiers. Each CDR3 protein is one row after TCRdb ran MiXCR on the PCR reads. The table shows about 560,000 distinct CDR3 sequences, with roughly 46% occurring only once. This record belongs to a study of post-analysis software for immune sequencing data. Study-wide points: Controls showed lower frequencies than patients for roughly 5 TRBV segments, and TRBV5-6, TRBV5-1 and TRBV20-1 were among these.

The CDR3 consists of 14 residues. V lost 6 bases to trimming and J lost 5 bases, with 16 bases between them. The germline V gene has CDR1 MNHEY and CDR2 SVGAGI. The source of this sequence is a girl under 18 with multiple sclerosis. Sequencing input: blood. The V gene is TRBV6-5, the J gene TRBJ2-5; D remains unclear. Here the CDR3 reads CASRYGPLVETQYF. Here the CDR3 DNA reads TGTGCCAGCAGGTACGGACCCTTAGTCGAGACCCAGTACTTC.